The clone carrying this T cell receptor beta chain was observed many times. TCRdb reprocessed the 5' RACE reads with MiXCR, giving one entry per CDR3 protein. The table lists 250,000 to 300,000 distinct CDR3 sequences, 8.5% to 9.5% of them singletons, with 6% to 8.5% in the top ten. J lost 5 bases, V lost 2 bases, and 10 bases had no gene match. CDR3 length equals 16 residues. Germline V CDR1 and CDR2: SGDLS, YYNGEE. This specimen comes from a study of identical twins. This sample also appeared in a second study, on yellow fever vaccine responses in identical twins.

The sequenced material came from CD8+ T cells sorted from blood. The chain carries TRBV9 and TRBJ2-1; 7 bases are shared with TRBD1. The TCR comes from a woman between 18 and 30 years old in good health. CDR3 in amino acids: CASSVDRERGHNEQFF. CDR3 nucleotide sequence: TGTGCCAGCAGCGTCGACAGGGAAAGGGGCCACAATGAGCAGTTCTTC.